The next 22 T cell receptor beta chains were all read from a single sample in a study of cytomegalovirus exposure and HLA in healthy donors. Use of 60 Vbeta and 13 Jbeta primers characterized the PCR. The assay was immunoSEQ multiplex PCR, and TCRdb's table has in-frame clones only and misses some. The sample consists of about 200,000 clones, approximately 70% of them appearing once. The material sequenced was PBMCs. The source is a woman aged 25-40 years in good health and CMV-seronegative.

This clone was seen a single time. V and J are TRBV25-1 and TRBJ2-3; 8 bases agree with TRBD2. V trimming: 2 bases; J trimming: 4 bases; junction bases outside the gene matches: 8. The germline V gene encodes CDR1 MGHDK and CDR2 SYGVNS. This CDR3 comprises 16 residues. The CDR3 loop reads CASSEILGGRSDTQYF. The CDR3 nucleotides are TGTGCCAGCAGTGAAATTCTGGGCGGGAGGTCAGATACGCAGTATTTT.

This chain uses TRBV4-1 with TRBJ2-1; perhaps TRBD2 as D (6 bases). The CDR3 length is 14 residues. Germline V gene lookup returns CDR1 MGHRA and CDR2 YSYEKL. Trimming stripped 1 base from V and 8 bases from J, with 12 bases between. Written as DNA, the CDR3 is TGCGCCAGCAGCCAAGGGGTCGGAGGGGATGAGCAGTTCTTC. It encodes CASSQGVGGDEQFF.

The rearrangement uses TRBV27 and TRBJ1-2, with 7 bases identical to TRBD1. The trim removed 5 bases at V and 5 bases at J, leaving 14 bases unmatched. The CDR3 is 16 residues long. Germline CDR1 reads MNHEY; CDR2 reads SMNVEV (reference sequence). In DNA form, the CDR3 reads TGTGCCAGCAGTGGATCACAAACCGGGACAGATTATGGCTACACCTTC. It translates to CASSGSQTGTDYGYTF.

This clone was counted a few times. The chain combines TRBV19 with TRBJ2-7; TRBD1 agrees at 7 bases. The CDR3 runs to 14 residues. V gave up 3 bases and J gave up 2 bases; unmatched junction bases: 4. Per the germline V gene, CDR1 is LNHDA and CDR2 is SQIVND (reference sequence). The CDR3 region has the DNA TGTGCCAGTAGTATCGAGACAGGGACCTACGAGCAGTACTTC. Protein product: CASSIETGTYEQYF.

This clone was counted once. This chain joins TRBV5-1 and TRBJ2-3, with 9 bases matching TRBD2. J was trimmed by 6 bases and V by 3 bases; bases with no gene match: 11. Germline lookup yields CDR1 SGHRS and CDR2 YFSETQ. The CDR3 runs to 16 residues. The CDR3 nucleotides read TGCGCCAGCAGCTCTTTGGGGACTAGCAGTACTGATACGCAGTATTTT. Its translation: CASSSLGTSSTDTQYF.

V and J are TRBV6-4 and TRBJ1-1; D call uncertain. Germline assignment: CDR1 MRHNA and CDR2 SNTAGT. The V gene lost 3 bases and the J gene lost 6 bases, with 14 bases spanning the gap. The CDR3 spans 14 residues. The CDR3 here is CASSDGQEAAEAFF. CDR3 sequence (DNA): TGTGCCAGCAGTGATGGCCAGGAAGCCGCTGAAGCTTTCTTT.

This chain uses TRBV4-2 with TRBJ2-7; TRBD1 agrees at 11 bases. The CDR3 is 16 amino acids. Germline assignment: CDR1 LGHNA and CDR2 YNFKEQ. J gave up 4 bases and V 1 base, and 6 bases lay outside the gene matches. CDR3 nucleotides: TGTGCCAGCAGCCAAGGGAGGACAGGGGGCCCTTACGAGCAGTACTTC. As protein: CASSQGRTGGPYEQYF.

This chain links TRBV5-4 with TRBJ2-3; maybe TRBD1 (5 bases). Germline V gives CDR1 SGHNT, CDR2 YYREEE (reference sequence). V lost 0 bases and J lost 6, with 8 bases in between. The CDR3 length is 13 residues. In DNA form, the CDR3 reads TGTGCCAGCAGCTTGGTTCCAGGGGATACGCAGTATTTT. It codes for CASSLVPGDTQYF.

The V gene is TRBV6-5, the J gene TRBJ1-1; a possible D gene is TRBD1 (5 bases). Looked up from germline, CDR1 is MNHEY and CDR2 is SVGAGI. V was clipped by 5 bases and J by 7 bases, with 14 bases between them. The CDR3 is made up of 13 amino acids. The CDR3 spells CASSEPHGGEAFF. CDR3 nucleotide sequence: TGTGCCAGCAGTGAACCCCACGGGGGTGAAGCTTTCTTT.

The genes are TRBV27 and TRBJ1-5, with TRBD1 matching over 7 bases. From germline, CDR1 is MNHEY and CDR2 SMNVEV (reference sequence). V lost 6 bases, J lost 11 bases, and 10 bases stayed unmatched. The CDR3 consists of 13 residues. CDR3 nucleotides: TGTGCCAGCAGCGGGACAGCCTTCGAAGCCCAGCATTTT. This encodes CASSGTAFEAQHF.

A few counts support this clone. The chain joins TRBV5-1 to TRBJ2-7; 7 nucleotides line up with TRBD1. The CDR3 loop spans 14 amino acids. The germline V gene has CDR1 SGHRS and CDR2 YFSETQ. Trimming cost V 1 base and J 4 bases; bases outside gene matches: 5. The CDR3 protein is CASSLFQGEYEQYF. The CDR3 coding sequence is TGCGCCAGCAGCTTGTTCCAGGGGGAGTACGAGCAGTACTTC.

The CDR3 DNA is TGTGCCAGCAGTGAAGCGGACAGGGTGGCTGGCTACACCTTC. Translation gives CASSEADRVAGYTF. The gene calls are TRBV2 and TRBJ1-2, with 8 bases that match TRBD1. V lost 0 bases to trimming and J lost 7 bases; unmatched junction nucleotides: 4. CDR3 length equals 14 residues. Germline V gene data show CDR1 as SNHLY and CDR2 as FYNNEI.

In its sample, this clone was seen a few times. The rearrangement links TRBV30 to TRBJ2-1; D might be TRBD2 (6 bases). Germline V CDR1 and CDR2: GTSNPN, SVGIG (reference sequence). Trimming removed 4 bases from V and 7 bases from J, with 17 bases in between. The CDR3 covers 14 residues. The CDR3 coding sequence is TGTGCCTGGAACTGGGAGGTAGCGGTTAATGAGCAGTTCTTC. This gives the protein CAWNWEVAVNEQFF.

V gene TRBV5-4 combines with J gene TRBJ1-2; maybe TRBD1 (5 bases). Between the trimmed V and J ends, which lost 0 bases and 4 bases, there was a span of 10 bases. The CDR3 covers 14 residues. Germline V gene sequence: CDR1 SGHNT, CDR2 YYREEE (reference sequence). CDR3 nucleotides: TGTGCCAGCAGCTTGGACTGGGGCGGCTATGGCTACACCTTC. Its translation: CASSLDWGGYGYTF.

Here the CDR3 DNA reads TGTGCCAGCAGCCGGGGACTAGCGGGCCACGAGCAGTACTTC. Amino acids: CASSRGLAGHEQYF. V usage is TRBV5-6 and J usage is TRBJ2-7; 12 bases match TRBD2. The CDR3 sequence is 14 residues long. Germline CDR1 reads SGHDT; CDR2 reads YYEEEE. Trimming at V came to 4 bases and at J to 5 bases, leaving 4 bases not matched to a gene. The full variable domain, rest sourced from reference TRBV5-6 and TRBJ2-7, is DAGVTQSPTHLIKTRGQQVTLRCSPKSGHDTVSWYQQALGQGPQFIFQYYEEEERQRGNFPDRFSGHQFPNYSSELNVNALLLGDSALYLCASSRGLAGHEQYFGPGTRLTVT.

The genes are TRBV7-3 and TRBJ2-1, with TRBD2 matching 9 bases. There are 15 residues in the CDR3. The germline gives CDR1 SGHTA, CDR2 FQGTGA. With V trimmed by 2 bases and J by 4 bases, 3 bases remained unmatched. The CDR3 loop reads CASSLSSGMYNEQFF. The CDR3 DNA is TGTGCCAGCAGCTTATCTAGCGGGATGTACAATGAGCAGTTCTTC. Looking up the rest from reference TRBV7-3 and TRBJ2-1 gives the full variable domain: GAGVSQTPSNKVTEKGKYVELRCDPISGHTALYWYRQSLGQGPEFLIYFQGTGAADDSGLPNDRFFAVRPEGSVSTLKIQRTERGDSAVYLCASSLSSGMYNEQFFGPGTRLTVL.

This sequence joins TRBV6-5 and TRBJ1-5; D is unclear. V was cut by 6 bases and J by 3 bases, with 9 bases left in between. This CDR3 has 13 amino acids. CDR1 is MNHEY, CDR2 SVGAGI, per germline. As DNA, the CDR3 is TGTGCCAGCAGCTTGAGGTTCAATCAGCCCCAGCATTTT. Encoded protein: CASSLRFNQPQHF.

The gene calls are TRBV6-6 and TRBJ2-2; tentatively, D is TRBD2 (5 bases). Trimming took off 5 bases at V and 6 bases at J, with 13 bases between the two ends. The CDR3 runs 14 residues. Germline CDR1 MNHNY, CDR2 SVGAGI (reference sequence). The DNA of the CDR3 is TGTGCCAGCAGTCACACGGAGGCCGCCGGGGAGCTGTTTTTT. Translated, it gives CASSHTEAAGELFF.

Details on this clone: The conserved closing phenylalanine or tryptophan is absent in this CDR3, likely reflecting a read error. The rearrangement links TRBV4-2 to TRBJ1-2; D might be TRBD1 (5 bases). Germline V CDR1 and CDR2: LGHNA, YNFKEQ. Trimming left V 0 bases short and J 7 bases short, with 15 bases between. The CDR3 spans 15 residues. DNA of the CDR3: TGTGCCAGCAGCCAAGAACAGGTGCCCTCGGGTGGCTACACCCTC. Its translation: CASSQEQVPSGGYTL.

The chain has TRBV7-3 and TRBJ2-5; D might be TRBD2 (6 bases). The CDR3 length is 13 residues. Trimming took off 5 bases at V and 1 base at J, with 8 bases between the two ends. Looked up from germline, CDR1 is SGHTA and CDR2 is FQGTGA. CDR3 residues: CASSGGVQETQYF. DNA for the CDR3: TGTGCCAGCAGCGGCGGGGTCCAAGAGACCCAGTACTTC.

Points on this clone: At one of its ends the junction is not consistent with the germline gene, which may arise from a read error. The chain is built from TRBV10-3 and TRBJ1-1; D gene ambiguous. Germline CDR1 reads ENHRY; CDR2 reads SYGVKD. The CDR3 runs 13 residues. The CDR3 is CAIGERENTEAFF. CDR3 DNA sequence: TGTGCCATCGGTGAGCGGGAGAACACTGAAGCTTTCTTT.

As for this clone: Additional DNA sequences in this sample encode the identical CDR3. The V and J genes are TRBV27 and TRBJ2-7; 8 bases are shared with TRBD1. J was trimmed by 1 base and V by 3 bases; bases with no gene match: 2. CDR3 size: 14 residues. CDR1 and CDR2 from the germline V gene are MNHEY and SMNVEV (reference sequence). The CDR3 bases are TGTGCCAGCAGTTTTGGACAGGGATCCTACGAGCAGTACTTC. Protein sequence: CASSFGQGSYEQYF.